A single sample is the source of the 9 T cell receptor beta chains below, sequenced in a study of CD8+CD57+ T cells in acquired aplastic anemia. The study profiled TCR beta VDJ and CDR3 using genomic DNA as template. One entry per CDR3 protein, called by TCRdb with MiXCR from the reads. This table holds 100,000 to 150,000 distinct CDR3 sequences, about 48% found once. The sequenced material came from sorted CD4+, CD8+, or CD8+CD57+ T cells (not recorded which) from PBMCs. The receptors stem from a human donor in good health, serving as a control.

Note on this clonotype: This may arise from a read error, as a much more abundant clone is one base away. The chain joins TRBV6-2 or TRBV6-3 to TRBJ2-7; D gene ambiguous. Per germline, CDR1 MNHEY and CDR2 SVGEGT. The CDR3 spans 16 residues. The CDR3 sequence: CVSSYSRVVAEYEQYF. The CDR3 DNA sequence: TGTGTCAGCAGTTACTCGAGAGTGGTTGCCGAATACGAGCAGTACTTC.

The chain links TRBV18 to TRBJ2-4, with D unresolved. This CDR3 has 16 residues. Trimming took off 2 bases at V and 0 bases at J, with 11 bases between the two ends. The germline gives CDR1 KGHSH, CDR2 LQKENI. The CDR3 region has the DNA TGTGCCAGCTCACCAACCACGACGCTAGCCAAAAACATTCAGTACTTC. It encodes CASSPTTTLAKNIQYF.

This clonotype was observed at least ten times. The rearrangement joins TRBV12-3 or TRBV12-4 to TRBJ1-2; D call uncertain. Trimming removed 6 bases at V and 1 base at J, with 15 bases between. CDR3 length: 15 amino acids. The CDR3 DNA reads TGTGCCAGCAGCCCGGCTGGAGGGATTAACTATGGCTACACCTTC. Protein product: CASSPAGGINYGYTF.

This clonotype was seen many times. The DNA of the CDR3 is TGTGCCAGCAGTGAGGGGACAACTAATGAAAAACTGTTTTTT. As protein: CASSEGTTNEKLFF. The chain uses TRBV6-1 and TRBJ1-4; D uncertain. CDR3 length: 14 residues. The germline gives CDR1 MNHNS, CDR2 SASEGT. V was cut by 3 bases and J by 0 bases, with 5 bases left in between.

The CDR3 nucleotides read TGCAGTGCCAGCCCCGGAAAGAGAGGTGGCTACACCTTC. Its translation: CSASPGKRGGYTF. The chain links TRBV20-1 to TRBJ1-2; D not resolved. V lost 6 bases and J 7 bases, leaving 18 bases between the germline ends. Germline V lookup: CDR1 DFQATT, CDR2 SNEGSKA (reference sequence). The CDR3 has 13 amino acids.

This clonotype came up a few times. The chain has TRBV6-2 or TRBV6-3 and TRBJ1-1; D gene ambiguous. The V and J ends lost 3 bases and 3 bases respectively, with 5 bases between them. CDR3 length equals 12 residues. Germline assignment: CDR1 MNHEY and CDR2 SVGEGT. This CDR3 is CASSYTYTEAFF. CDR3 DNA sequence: TGTGCCAGCAGTTATACGTACACTGAAGCTTTCTTT.

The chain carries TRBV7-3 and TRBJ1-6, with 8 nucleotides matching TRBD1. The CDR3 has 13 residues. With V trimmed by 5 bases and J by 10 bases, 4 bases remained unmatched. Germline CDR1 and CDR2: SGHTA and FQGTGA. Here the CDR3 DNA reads TGTGCCAGCAGCGCCTCAGGGGGCTCACCCCTCCACTTT. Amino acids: CASSASGGSPLHF.

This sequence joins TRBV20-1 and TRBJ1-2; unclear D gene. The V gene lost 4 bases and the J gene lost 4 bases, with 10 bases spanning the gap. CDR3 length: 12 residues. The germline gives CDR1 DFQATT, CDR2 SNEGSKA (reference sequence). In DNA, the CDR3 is TGCAGTGCTACGGGCAGGATCTATGGCTACACCTTC. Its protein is CSATGRIYGYTF.

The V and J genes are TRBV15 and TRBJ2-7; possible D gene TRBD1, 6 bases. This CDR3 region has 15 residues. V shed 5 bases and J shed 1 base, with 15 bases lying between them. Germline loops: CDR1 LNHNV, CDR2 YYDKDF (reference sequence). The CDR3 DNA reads TGTGCCACCAGCCAAGACAGGTTGGGGTCCTACGAGCAGTACTTC. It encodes CATSQDRLGSYEQYF.